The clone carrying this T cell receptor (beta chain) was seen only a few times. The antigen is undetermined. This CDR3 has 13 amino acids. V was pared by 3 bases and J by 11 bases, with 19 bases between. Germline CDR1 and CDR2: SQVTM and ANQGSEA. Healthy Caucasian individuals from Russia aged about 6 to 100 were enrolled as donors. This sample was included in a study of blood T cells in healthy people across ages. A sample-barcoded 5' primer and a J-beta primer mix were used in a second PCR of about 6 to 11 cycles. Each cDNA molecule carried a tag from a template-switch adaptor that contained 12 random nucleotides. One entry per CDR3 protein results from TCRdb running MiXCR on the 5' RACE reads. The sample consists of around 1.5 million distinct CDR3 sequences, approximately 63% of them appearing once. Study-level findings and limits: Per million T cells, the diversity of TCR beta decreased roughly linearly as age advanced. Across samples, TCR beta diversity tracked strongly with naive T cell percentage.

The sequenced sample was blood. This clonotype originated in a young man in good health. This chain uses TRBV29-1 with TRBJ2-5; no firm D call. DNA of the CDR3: TGCAGCGTTGATTATGGTGGTTCCAATGAGCAGTACTTC. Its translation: CSVDYGGSNEQYF.